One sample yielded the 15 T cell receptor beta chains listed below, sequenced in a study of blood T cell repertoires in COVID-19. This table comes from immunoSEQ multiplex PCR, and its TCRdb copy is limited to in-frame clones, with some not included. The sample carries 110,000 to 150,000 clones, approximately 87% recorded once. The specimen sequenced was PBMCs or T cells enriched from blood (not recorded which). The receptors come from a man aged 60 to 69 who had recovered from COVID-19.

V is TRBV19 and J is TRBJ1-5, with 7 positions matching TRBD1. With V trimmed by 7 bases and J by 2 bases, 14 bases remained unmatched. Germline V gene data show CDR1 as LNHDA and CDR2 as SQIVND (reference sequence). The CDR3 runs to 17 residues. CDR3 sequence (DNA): TGTGCCAGTATGAATCCGGGAGGGGGCGTAGGCAATCAGCCCCAGCATTTT. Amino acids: CASMNPGGGVGNQPQHF. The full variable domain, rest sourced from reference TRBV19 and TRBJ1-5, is DGGITQSPKYLFRKEGQNVTLSCEQNLNHDAMYWYRQDPGQGLRLIYYSQIVNDFQKGDIAEGYSVSREKKESFPLTVTSAQKNPTAFYLCASMNPGGGVGNQPQHFGDGTRLSIL.

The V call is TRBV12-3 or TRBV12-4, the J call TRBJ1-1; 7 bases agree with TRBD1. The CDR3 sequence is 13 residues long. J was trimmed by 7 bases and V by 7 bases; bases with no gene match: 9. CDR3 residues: CASTAGGLGEAFF. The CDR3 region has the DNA TGTGCCAGCACCGCAGGGGGGCTAGGTGAAGCTTTCTTT.

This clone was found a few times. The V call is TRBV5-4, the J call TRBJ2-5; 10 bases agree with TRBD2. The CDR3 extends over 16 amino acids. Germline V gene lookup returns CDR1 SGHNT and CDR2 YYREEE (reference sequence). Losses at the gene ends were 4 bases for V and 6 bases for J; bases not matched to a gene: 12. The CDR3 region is CASSPSASGSEKTQYF. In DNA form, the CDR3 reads TGTGCCAGCAGCCCTTCGGCTAGCGGGAGTGAGAAGACCCAGTACTTC.

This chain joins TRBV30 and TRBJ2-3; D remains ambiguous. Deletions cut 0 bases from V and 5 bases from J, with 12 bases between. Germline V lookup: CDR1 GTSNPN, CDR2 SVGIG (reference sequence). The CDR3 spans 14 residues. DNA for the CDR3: TGTGCCTGGAGTGTGGGTGTTCCGGGAGATACGCAGTATTTT. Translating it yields CAWSVGVPGDTQYF.

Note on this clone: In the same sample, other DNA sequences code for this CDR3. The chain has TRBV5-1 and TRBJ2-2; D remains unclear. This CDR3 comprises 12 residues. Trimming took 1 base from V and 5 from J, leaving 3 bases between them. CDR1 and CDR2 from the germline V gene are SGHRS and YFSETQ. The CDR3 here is CASSLLTGELFF. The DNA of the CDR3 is TGCGCCAGCAGCTTGTTAACCGGGGAGCTGTTTTTT. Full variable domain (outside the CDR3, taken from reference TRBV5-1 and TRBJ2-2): KAGVTQTPRYLIKTRGQQVTLSCSPISGHRSVSWYQQTPGQGLQFLFEYFSETQRNKGNFPGRFSGRQFSNSRSEMNVSTLELGDSALYLCASSLLTGELFFGEGSRLTVL.

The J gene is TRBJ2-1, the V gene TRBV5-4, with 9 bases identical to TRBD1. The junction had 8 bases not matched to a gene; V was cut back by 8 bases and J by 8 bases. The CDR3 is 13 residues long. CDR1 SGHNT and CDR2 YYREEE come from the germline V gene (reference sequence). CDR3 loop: CASMRQGGDEQFF. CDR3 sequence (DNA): TGTGCCAGTATGAGACAGGGGGGAGATGAGCAGTTCTTC.

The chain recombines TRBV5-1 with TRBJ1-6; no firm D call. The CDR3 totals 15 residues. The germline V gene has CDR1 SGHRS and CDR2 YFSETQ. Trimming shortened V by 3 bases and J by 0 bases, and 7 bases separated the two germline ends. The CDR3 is CASSWRPSYNSPLHF. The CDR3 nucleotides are TGCGCCAGCAGCTGGAGGCCCTCCTATAATTCACCCCTCCACTTT.

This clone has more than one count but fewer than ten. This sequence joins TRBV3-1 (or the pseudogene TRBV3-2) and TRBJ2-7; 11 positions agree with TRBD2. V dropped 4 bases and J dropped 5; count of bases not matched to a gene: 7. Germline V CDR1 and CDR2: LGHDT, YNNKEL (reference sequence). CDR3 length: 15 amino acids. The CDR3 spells CASSRGLAGINEQYF. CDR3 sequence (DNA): TGTGCCAGCAGCCGCGGACTAGCGGGTATTAACGAGCAGTACTTC.

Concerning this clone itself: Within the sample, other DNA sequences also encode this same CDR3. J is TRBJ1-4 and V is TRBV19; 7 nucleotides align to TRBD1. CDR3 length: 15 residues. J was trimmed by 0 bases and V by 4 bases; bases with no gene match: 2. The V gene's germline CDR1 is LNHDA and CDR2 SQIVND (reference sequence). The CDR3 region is CASSRGTATNEKLFF. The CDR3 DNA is TGTGCCAGTAGTAGGGGGACAGCAACTAATGAAAAACTGTTTTTT.

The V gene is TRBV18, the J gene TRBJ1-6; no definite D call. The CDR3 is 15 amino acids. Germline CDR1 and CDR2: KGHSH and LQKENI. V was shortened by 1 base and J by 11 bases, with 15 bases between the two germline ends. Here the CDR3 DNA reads TGTGCCAGCTCACCACGAGAAGGAGGACTAGCACCCCTCCACTTT. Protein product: CASSPREGGLAPLHF. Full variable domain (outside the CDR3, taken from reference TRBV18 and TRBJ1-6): NAGVMQNPRHLVRRRGQEARLRCSPMKGHSHVYWYRQLPEEGLKFMVYLQKENIIDESGMPKERFSAEFPKEGPSILRIQQVVRGDSAAYFCASSPREGGLAPLHFGNGTRLTVT.

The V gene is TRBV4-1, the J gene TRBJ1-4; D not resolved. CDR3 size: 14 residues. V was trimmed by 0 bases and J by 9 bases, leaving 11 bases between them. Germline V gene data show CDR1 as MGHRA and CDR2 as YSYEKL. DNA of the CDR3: TGCGCCAGCAGCCAAGAAAGAGGGAGGCAAAAACTGTTTTTT. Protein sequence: CASSQERGRQKLFF.

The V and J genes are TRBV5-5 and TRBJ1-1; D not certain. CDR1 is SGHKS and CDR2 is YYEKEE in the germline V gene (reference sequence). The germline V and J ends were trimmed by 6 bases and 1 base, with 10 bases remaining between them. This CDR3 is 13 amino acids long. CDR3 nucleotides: TGTGCCAGCACCCTTGACACGAACACTGAAGCTTTCTTT. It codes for CASTLDTNTEAFF. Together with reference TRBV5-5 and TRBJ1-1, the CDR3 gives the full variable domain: DAGVTQSPTHLIKTRGQQVTLRCSPISGHKSVSWYQQVLGQGPQFIFQYYEKEERGRGNFPDRFSARQFPNYSSELNVNALLLGDSALYLCASTLDTNTEAFFGQGTRLTVV.

As DNA, the CDR3 is TGTGCCAGCAGCCCCCCTCCTGGCAGGGGTAGAAGAGGCTACACCTTC. It is translated as CASSPPPGRGRRGYTF. The chain employs TRBV7-8 and TRBJ1-2; a possible D gene is TRBD1 (6 bases). Trimming removed 5 bases from V and 8 bases from J, with 24 bases in between. Per germline, CDR1 SGHVS and CDR2 FQNEAQ. There are 16 residues in the CDR3.

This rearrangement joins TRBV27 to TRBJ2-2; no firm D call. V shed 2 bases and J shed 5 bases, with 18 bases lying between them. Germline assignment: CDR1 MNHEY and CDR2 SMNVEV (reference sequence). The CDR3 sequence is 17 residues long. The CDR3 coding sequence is TGTGCCAGCAGTTTAAAAACCTACGAGCAACGGACCGGGGAGCTGTTTTTT. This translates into CASSLKTYEQRTGELFF.

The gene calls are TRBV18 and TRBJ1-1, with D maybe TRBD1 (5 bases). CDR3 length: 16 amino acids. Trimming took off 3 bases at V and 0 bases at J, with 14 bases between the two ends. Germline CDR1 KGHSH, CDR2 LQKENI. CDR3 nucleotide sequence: TGTGCCAGCTCACCCAGGGCGGTGGACATGAACACTGAAGCTTTCTTT. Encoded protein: CASSPRAVDMNTEAFF.